Presented here are 26 T cell receptor beta chains from one specimen sequenced in a study of cytomegalovirus exposure and HLA in healthy donors. The PCR was carried out with 60 Vbeta primers and 13 Jbeta primers. Some clones are missing from TCRdb's copy, which holds only in-frame ones; the method was immunoSEQ multiplex PCR. The sample has 200,000 to 250,000 clones; roughly 83% are singletons. Sequencing was carried out using PBMCs. The receptors shown here come from a girl aged 5-17 years in good health and CMV-seronegative.

V gene TRBV5-6 combines with J gene TRBJ2-5; D call uncertain. Germline V gene data show CDR1 as SGHDT and CDR2 as YYEEEE. The V and J ends lost 2 bases and 2 bases respectively, with 13 bases between them. The CDR3 is 15 amino acids. The CDR3 bases are TGTGCCAGCAGCTTCCAGGATCTATTACAAGAGACCCAGTACTTC. It is translated as CASSFQDLLQETQYF.

This clone was detected only a few times. V gene TRBV7-8 combines with J gene TRBJ1-5; D unresolved. Germline CDR1 and CDR2: SGHVS and FQNEAQ. CDR3 length: 13 amino acids. Trimming took 7 bases from V and 7 from J, leaving 14 bases between them. As DNA, the CDR3 is TGTGCCAGCACCCTAAGCCTTAACCAGCCCCAGCATTTT. Translating gives CASTLSLNQPQHF.

This chain connects TRBV9 to TRBJ2-1; 7 bases agree with TRBD2. Per germline, CDR1 SGDLS and CDR2 YYNGEE. V was clipped by 3 bases and J by 10 bases; unmatched bases: 1. The CDR3 runs 11 residues. The CDR3, as DNA: TGTGCCAGCAGCGGTAGCGGGGAGCAGTTCTTC. Its translation is CASSGSGEQFF. Together with reference TRBV9 and TRBJ2-1, the CDR3 gives the full variable domain: DSGVTQTPKHLITATGQRVTLRCSPRSGDLSVYWYQQSLDQGLQFLIQYYNGEERAKGNILERFSAQQFPDLHSELNLSSLELGDSALYFCASSGSGEQFFGPGTRLTVL.

The V call is TRBV7-3, the J call TRBJ1-2, with D maybe TRBD1 (6 bases). Trimming took 1 base from V and 7 from J, leaving 10 bases between them. The CDR3 length is 13 residues. Germline V gene lookup returns CDR1 SGHTA and CDR2 FQGTGA. In DNA form, the CDR3 reads TGTGCCAGCAGCTTAAAACAGGGCCGTGGCTACACCTTC. This translates into CASSLKQGRGYTF.

The chain is built from TRBV11-2 and TRBJ2-3; perhaps TRBD2 as D (5 bases). Trimming stripped 5 bases from V and 1 base from J, with 7 bases between. The CDR3 runs 13 residues. The V gene's germline CDR1 is SGHAT and CDR2 FQNNGV. The CDR3 DNA follows: TGTGCCAGCAGCGCCGGGGGCACAGATACGCAGTATTTT. This encodes CASSAGGTDTQYF.

The chain uses TRBV6-6 and TRBJ2-1; D gene uncertain. Trimming cost V 5 bases and J 6 bases, with 11 bases left between them. The CDR3 loop spans 13 amino acids. Germline V gives CDR1 MNHNY, CDR2 SVGAGI (reference sequence). The CDR3 sequence: CASSSLTFNEQFF. DNA for the CDR3: TGTGCCAGCAGTAGTTTGACTTTCAATGAGCAGTTCTTC.

The chain uses TRBV9 and TRBJ1-2; D not certain. Per germline, CDR1 SGDLS and CDR2 YYNGEE. The V and J ends lost 0 bases and 5 bases respectively, with 14 bases between them. This CDR3 has 15 amino acids. The CDR3 bases are TGTGCCAGCAGCGTAGTTGAGGGTTCAGTATATGGCTACACCTTC. This sequence encodes CASSVVEGSVYGYTF.

This sequence joins TRBV28 and TRBJ1-4; no clear D gene. This CDR3 is built from 16 residues. The V gene lost 5 bases and the J gene lost 0 bases, with 13 bases spanning the gap. Germline V gene sequence: CDR1 MDHEN, CDR2 SYDVKM. The CDR3 DNA reads as TGTGCCAGCAGTACGCGGGGTGGATCAACTAATGAAAAACTGTTTTTT. Its protein product is CASSTRGGSTNEKLFF. The variable domain in full, completed from reference TRBV28 and TRBJ1-4, reads DVKVTQSSRYLVKRTGEKVFLECVQDMDHENMFWYRQDPGLGLRLIYFSYDVKMKEKGDIPEGYSVSREKKERFSLILESASTNQTSMYLCASSTRGGSTNEKLFFGSGTQLSVL.

The V gene is TRBV19, the J gene TRBJ1-6; D remains ambiguous. Per the germline V gene, CDR1 is LNHDA and CDR2 is SQIVND (reference sequence). Deletions cut 1 base from V and 5 bases from J, with 3 bases between. This CDR3 has 13 residues. The DNA of the CDR3 is TGTGCCAGTAGTATAGTAAATAATTCACCCCTCCACTTT. It specifies CASSIVNNSPLHF. The full variable domain, with the rest looked up from reference TRBV19 and TRBJ1-6, is DGGITQSPKYLFRKEGQNVTLSCEQNLNHDAMYWYRQDPGQGLRLIYYSQIVNDFQKGDIAEGYSVSREKKESFPLTVTSAQKNPTAFYLCASSIVNNSPLHFGNGTRLTVT.

This clone was observed a handful of times. The chain recombines TRBV27 with TRBJ1-2, with D tentatively TRBD1 (5 bases). Germline V CDR1 and CDR2: MNHEY, SMNVEV (reference sequence). The CDR3 sequence is 15 residues long. Trimming cost V 5 bases and J 6 bases, with 19 bases left between them. Here the CDR3 reads CASSPTGAVPDGYTF. CDR3 DNA sequence: TGTGCCAGCAGTCCCACAGGAGCCGTACCTGATGGCTACACCTTC.

The chain links TRBV5-1 to TRBJ1-3; tentative D call: TRBD1 (5 bases). Germline values: CDR1 SGHRS, CDR2 YFSETQ. This CDR3 has 16 amino acids. Deletions cut 0 bases from V and 0 bases from J, with 10 bases between. The CDR3 here is CASSLGGRGSGNTIYF. In nucleotides, the CDR3 is TGCGCCAGCAGCTTGGGTGGAAGGGGCTCTGGAAACACCATATATTTT.

The V call is TRBV7-8, the J call TRBJ1-5; 7 bases align to TRBD1. This CDR3 is 15 amino acids long. V dropped 5 bases and J dropped 5; count of bases not matched to a gene: 9. The germline V gene encodes CDR1 SGHVS and CDR2 FQNEAQ. CDR3 nucleotides: TGTGCCAGCAGCCCCACAGGGGCGTTCCATCAGCCCCAGCATTTT. It translates to CASSPTGAFHQPQHF.

The DNA of the CDR3 is TGCGCCAGCAGCCAAGTTACGGGGGATGAGCAGTTCTTC. This sequence encodes CASSQVTGDEQFF. The chain is built from TRBV4-1 and TRBJ2-1, with D possibly TRBD2 on 6 matching bases. Germline CDR1 reads MGHRA; CDR2 reads YSYEKL. The CDR3 extends over 13 amino acids. The V end was cut by 1 base, the J end by 8 bases, with 9 bases between.

The chain carries TRBV14 and TRBJ1-6; possible D gene TRBD1, 6 bases. CDR1 is SGHDN and CDR2 is FVKESK in the germline V gene. CDR3 length: 16 amino acids. Trimming stripped 1 base from V and 5 bases from J, with 12 bases between. The CDR3 loop reads CASSQVLGQNNSPLHF. The CDR3 DNA reads TGTGCCAGCAGCCAAGTTTTGGGACAAAATAATTCACCCCTCCACTTT. Combining the CDR3 with reference TRBV14 and TRBJ1-6 gives the whole variable domain EAGVTQFPSHSVIEKGQTVTLRCDPISGHDNLYWYRRVMGKEIKFLLHFVKESKQDESGMPNNRFLAERTGGTYSTLKVQPAELEDSGVYFCASSQVLGQNNSPLHFGNGTRLTVT.

J is TRBJ2-1 and V is TRBV28; 7 positions agree with TRBD2. This CDR3 has 18 residues. Germline lookup yields CDR1 MDHEN and CDR2 SYDVKM. Germline trimming cut 5 bases from V and 4 bases from J; bases unmatched to any gene: 17. CDR3 region: CASSRVRRGMGFYNEQFF. In nucleotides, the CDR3 is TGTGCCAGCAGTAGGGTGAGGCGGGGGATGGGGTTTTACAATGAGCAGTTCTTC.

This clone was picked up a small number of times. The CDR3 DNA sequence: TGTGCCAGTAGTATTGGGTCACCCTGGGCGGGAACTGAAGCTTTCTTT. Translating it yields CASSIGSPWAGTEAFF. This rearrangement joins TRBV19 to TRBJ1-1; unclear D gene. CDR1 LNHDA and CDR2 SQIVND come from the germline V gene (reference sequence). Between the trimmed V and J ends, which lost 3 bases and 5 bases, there was a span of 19 bases. This CDR3 contains 16 residues.

A single count supports this clone. CDR3 region: CASSLLQGASNQPQHF. The CDR3 coding sequence is TGTGCCAGCAGCTTACTACAGGGGGCGAGCAATCAGCCCCAGCATTTT. The chain has TRBV7-8 and TRBJ1-5, with 9 bases that match TRBD1. Germline V gene sequence: CDR1 SGHVS, CDR2 FQNEAQ. V dropped 2 bases and J dropped 1; count of bases not matched to a gene: 3. The length of the CDR3 is 16 residues.

The chain joins TRBV7-9 to TRBJ1-3; 9 bases align to TRBD1. The CDR3 loop spans 17 amino acids. The V and J ends lost 1 base and 0 bases, in that order; junction bases with no gene match: 4. Looked up from germline, CDR1 is SEHNR and CDR2 is FQNEAQ (reference sequence). The CDR3 protein is CASSLGTGAFSGNTIYF. DNA for the CDR3: TGTGCCAGCAGCTTAGGGACAGGGGCCTTCTCTGGAAACACCATATATTTT.

The V call is TRBV4-1, the J call TRBJ2-1; D might be TRBD2 (6 bases). This CDR3 has 16 residues. Germline loops: CDR1 MGHRA, CDR2 YSYEKL. Between the trimmed V and J ends, which lost 1 base and 2 bases, there was a span of 12 bases. The CDR3 DNA follows: TGCGCCAGCAGCCAAGGGGGCGGGGACCCCTACAATGAGCAGTTCTTC. Residues: CASSQGGGDPYNEQFF.

The chain uses TRBV5-4 and TRBJ2-2; 8 nucleotides line up with TRBD2. This CDR3 has 16 amino acids. Germline V gene sequence: CDR1 SGHNT, CDR2 YYREEE (reference sequence). Germline trimming cut 0 bases from V and 9 bases from J; bases unmatched to any gene: 10. In DNA, the CDR3 is TGTGCCAGCAGCTTGGGAGCGGGGGCCTCGAGATGGGAGCTGTTTTTT. Translation: CASSLGAGASRWELFF.

The rearrangement links TRBV7-8 to TRBJ2-7, with D possibly matching TRBD1 (6 bases). Between the trimmed V and J ends, which lost 2 bases and 1 base, there was a span of 9 bases. CDR3 length: 14 residues. CDR1 and CDR2 (germline): SGHVS, FQNEAQ. The CDR3 sequence: CASSLPGQSYEQYF. CDR3 nucleotide sequence: TGTGCCAGCAGCTTACCCGGACAGTCCTACGAGCAGTACTTC.

The V and J genes are TRBV5-1 and TRBJ1-1; D may be TRBD1 (5 bases). V was trimmed by 4 bases and J by 1 base, leaving 8 bases between them. This CDR3 is built from 13 residues. CDR1 is SGHRS, CDR2 YFSETQ, per germline. The CDR3 spells CASSQGTNTEAFF. DNA for the CDR3: TGCGCCAGCAGCCAGGGTACGAACACTGAAGCTTTCTTT.

V and J are TRBV29-1 and TRBJ2-2, with a possible D match to TRBD1 (6 bases). The CDR3 is 15 residues long. V was trimmed by 7 bases and J by 4 bases, leaving 19 bases between them. CDR1 SQVTM and CDR2 ANQGSEA come from the germline V gene. As DNA, the CDR3 is TGCAGCGCTAAATTGGACAGCGTAAGCACCGGGGAGCTGTTTTTT. Residues: CSAKLDSVSTGELFF.

This sequence joins TRBV10-3 and TRBJ1-1, with a tentative D call TRBD1 (6 bases). The length of the CDR3 is 15 residues. The V end was cut by 7 bases, the J end by 4 bases, with 19 bases between. Per germline, CDR1 ENHRY and CDR2 SYGVKD. CDR3 sequence reads: CAIKPQGKGFTEAFF. The CDR3 coding sequence is TGTGCCATCAAACCCCAGGGGAAGGGGTTCACTGAAGCTTTCTTT.

The chain is built from TRBV6-5 and TRBJ2-7; a possible D gene is TRBD1 (6 bases). The CDR3 runs 12 residues. The V end lost 7 bases, the J end lost 11 bases, and 18 bases lay between the germline ends. CDR1 and CDR2 (germline): MNHEY, SVGAGI. The CDR3 sequence: CASTHPSGAEYF. The CDR3 nucleotides read TGTGCCAGCACCCACCCCTCAGGGGCGGAGTACTTC.

The chain has TRBV28 and TRBJ2-1, with 9 bases matching TRBD2. The CDR3 sequence is 16 residues long. V was pared by 6 bases and J by 9 bases, with 15 bases of the junction left unmatched. The germline gives CDR1 MDHEN, CDR2 SYDVKM. The CDR3 loop is CASSESGLAGTAEQFF. As DNA, the CDR3 is TGTGCCAGCAGCGAAAGCGGTCTAGCGGGAACGGCTGAGCAGTTCTTC.